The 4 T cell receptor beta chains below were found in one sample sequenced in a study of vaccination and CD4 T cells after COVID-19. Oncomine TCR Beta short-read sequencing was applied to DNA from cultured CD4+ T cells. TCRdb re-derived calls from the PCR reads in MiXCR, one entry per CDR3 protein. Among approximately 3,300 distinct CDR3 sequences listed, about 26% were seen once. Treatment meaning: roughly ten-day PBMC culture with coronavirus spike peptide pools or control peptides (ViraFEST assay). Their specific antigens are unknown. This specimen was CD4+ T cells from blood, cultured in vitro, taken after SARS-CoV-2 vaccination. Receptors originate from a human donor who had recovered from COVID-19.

CDR3 sequence (DNA): TGCAGTGCTAGAGATGGAGCGGGGGGGGGCACAGATACGCAGTATTTT. It codes for CSARDGAGGGTDTQYF. This chain uses TRBV20-1 with TRBJ2-3; 10 positions agree with TRBD2. Germline loops: CDR1 DFQATT, CDR2 SNEGSKA (reference sequence). The CDR3 length is 16 residues. V was clipped by 0 bases and J by 1 base; unmatched bases: 4.

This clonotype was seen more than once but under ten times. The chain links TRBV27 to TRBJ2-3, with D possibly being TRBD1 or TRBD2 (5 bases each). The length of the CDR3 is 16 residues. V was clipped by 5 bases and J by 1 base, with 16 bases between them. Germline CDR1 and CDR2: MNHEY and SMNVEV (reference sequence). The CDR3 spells CASSLRDAQGTDTQYF. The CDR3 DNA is TGTGCCAGCAGTCTCCGGGACGCTCAGGGCACAGATACGCAGTATTTT.

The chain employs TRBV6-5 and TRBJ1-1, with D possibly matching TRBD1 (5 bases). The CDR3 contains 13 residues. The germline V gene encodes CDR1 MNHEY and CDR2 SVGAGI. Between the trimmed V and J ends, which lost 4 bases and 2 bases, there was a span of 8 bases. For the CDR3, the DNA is TGTGCCAGCAGTTCAGGGATCAACACTGAAGCTTTCTTT. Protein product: CASSSGINTEAFF.

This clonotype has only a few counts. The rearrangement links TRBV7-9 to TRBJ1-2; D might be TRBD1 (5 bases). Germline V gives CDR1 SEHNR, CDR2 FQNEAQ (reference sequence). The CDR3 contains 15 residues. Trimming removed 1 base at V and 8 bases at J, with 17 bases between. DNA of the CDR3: TGTGCCAGCAGCTTAGAGGGCCGGGGCCTCAGAGGCTACACCTTC. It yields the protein CASSLEGRGLRGYTF.